The rows below give T cell receptor beta chains drawn from one sample of a study of T cell changes during pregnancy in multiple sclerosis. Libraries were prepared by immunoSEQ multiplex PCR; TCRdb keeps only in-frame clonotypes and omits some of them. The sample holds 100,000 or so clones; 90% to 95% are singletons and the top ten take less than 2.5%. This sample comprised peripheral blood, obtained in the third trimester of pregnancy. These receptors originate from a female donor with multiple sclerosis, enrolled in a pregnancy study. Each CDR3 is given with its conserved first and last residue. A D gene is named only where the DNA matches it firmly. For some rows the clone size is stated as once, few or many, or as a class when expanded; others skip it.

TRBJ2-7 NA TRBV2 NA CASSVGAEQYF TGTGCCAGCAGTGTAGGAGCCGAGCAGTACTTC
TRBJ2-5 NA TRBV7-9 TRBD2 CASSLEDLSGSKTQYF TGTGCCAGCAGCTTAGAGGACCTTAGCGGGAGTAAGACCCAGTACTTC
TRBJ2-5 NA TRBV5-1 TRBD1 CASSRTGVEETQYF TGCGCCAGCAGCCGGACAGGGGTAGAAGAGACCCAGTACTTC
TRBJ1-2 NA TRBV9 NA CASSVGVFGGVDGYTF TGTGCCAGCAGCGTAGGTGTGTTCGGGGGGGTAGATGGCTACACCTTC
TRBJ2-7 NA TRBV2 NA CASRRDTLGEQYF TGTGCCAGTCGCCGGGACACTCTGGGGGAGCAGTACTTC
TRBJ2-7 NA TRBV6-1 TRBD1 CASSDRGRGYEQYF TGTGCCAGCAGTGACAGGGGGAGAGGCTACGAGCAGTACTTC
TRBJ2-7 NA TRBV5-1 TRBD1 CASSFGTGVGEQYF TGCGCCAGCAGCTTTGGGACAGGGGTGGGGGAGCAGTACTTC
TRBJ2-7 NA TRBV7-9 NA CASNRYSYEQYF TGTGCCAGCAACAGATACTCCTACGAGCAGTACTTC
TRBJ2-2 NA TRBV10-3 NA CAGGNTGELFF TGTGCCGGGGGCAACACCGGGGAGCTGTTTTTT
TRBJ2-2 NA TRBV14 NA CASSPPGHRTGELFF TGTGCCAGCAGCCCTCCGGGACATAGGACCGGGGAGCTGTTTTTT
TRBJ2-3 NA TRBV7-3 TRBD2 CASSHMGLGLATTDTQYF TGTGCCAGCAGCCATATGGGGCTGGGACTAGCGACCACAGATACGCAGTATTTT
TRBJ2-3 NA TRBV7-2 TRBD2 CASSLLGGADTQYF TGTGCCAGCAGCTTACTGGGGGGGGCAGATACGCAGTATTTT
TRBJ2-5 NA TRBV28 NA CASSQGTIETQYF TGTGCCAGCAGTCAAGGCACTATCGAGACCCAGTACTTC
TRBJ1-2 NA TRBV9 NA CASSGKTVNINYGYTF TGTGCCAGCAGCGGCAAGACAGTAAACATCAACTATGGCTACACCTTC
TRBJ2-7 few TRBV20-1 NA CSARFTYEQYF TGCAGTGCTAGATTTACCTACGAGCAGTACTTC
TRBJ2-3 NA TRBV5-1 TRBD2 CASSQGLAGFTDTQYF TGCGCCAGCAGCCAGGGACTAGCGGGATTCACAGATACGCAGTATTTT
TRBJ2-7 NA TRBV18 NA CASSPIQGSSYEQYF TGTGCCAGCTCACCTATTCAGGGGAGCTCCTACGAGCAGTACTTC
TRBJ2-7 NA TRBV11-2 TRBD2 CASSRHRGAGVSSSYEQYF TGTGCCAGCAGCCGACACCGGGGAGCGGGAGTTTCAAGCTCCTACGAGCAGTACTTC
TRBJ1-5 NA TRBV7-9 NA CASSGGGNQPQHF TGTGCCAGCAGCGGGGGGGGGAATCAGCCCCAGCATTTT
TRBJ1-4 once TRBV6-4 NA CASSPPQGAFLTNEKLFF TGTGCCAGCAGTCCCCCACAGGGAGCCTTTCTAACTAATGAAAAACTGTTTTTT
TRBJ2-6 NA TRBV10-3 TRBD1 CAIRDTGASGANVLTF TGTGCCATCAGAGATACAGGGGCCTCTGGGGCCAACGTCCTGACTTTC
TRBJ2-3 NA TRBV5-1 TRBD1 CASSHGTGVLTDTQYF TGCGCCAGCAGCCACGGGACAGGGGTACTCACAGATACGCAGTATTTT
TRBJ2-3 NA TRBV19 NA CASSIDQGRTDTQYF TGTGCCAGTAGTATAGACCAGGGTCGCACAGATACGCAGTATTTT
TRBJ2-2 NA TRBV4-2 TRBD2 CASSQETSGRLGGELFF TGTGCCAGCAGCCAAGAGACTAGCGGGAGATTAGGCGGGGAGCTGTTTTTT
TRBJ2-3 NA TRBV9 TRBD2 CASSVDSGRADTQYF TGTGCCAGCAGCGTAGACAGCGGGAGGGCAGATACGCAGTATTTT
TRBJ1-4 NA TRBV19 TRBD1 CASCRPGGNEKLFF TGTGCCAGTTGCAGGCCAGGGGGAAATGAGAAACTGTTTTTT
TRBJ2-1 NA TRBV27 TRBD1 CASSRRTGGGEQFF TGTGCCAGCAGTAGACGGACAGGGGGTGGTGAGCAGTTCTTC
TRBJ2-1 NA TRBV19 TRBD2 CASKESLAGVYNEQFF TGTGCCAGTAAGGAGAGCCTAGCGGGAGTTTACAATGAGCAGTTCTTC
TRBJ2-7 NA TRBV15 NA CATSLGQGGYYEQYF TGTGCCACCTCCCTAGGCCAGGGTGGTTACTACGAGCAGTACTTC
TRBJ2-1 NA TRBV6-6 TRBD2 CASALSAGLEYCEQFF TGTGCCAGTGCTCTTAGTGCGGGACTAGAATATTGTGAGCAGTTCTTC
TRBJ2-3 once TRBV27 NA CASRRPSRGGYNTDTQYF TGTGCCAGCAGGCGCCCTAGCAGGGGCGGATACAACACAGATACGCAGTATTTT
TRBJ2-7 NA TRBV6-1 TRBD2 CASSGGLAGIPRDEQYF TGTGCCAGCAGTGGTGGACTAGCGGGCATCCCAAGGGACGAGCAGTACTTC
TRBJ2-1 NA TRBV7-7 NA CASSFLEDGEQFF TGTGCTAGCAGCTTCTTGGAGGACGGTGAGCAGTTCTTC
TRBJ2-7 NA TRBV6-5 NA CASMISAREEQYF TGTGCCAGCATGATTTCTGCCCGTGAGGAGCAGTACTTC
TRBJ1-1 NA TRBV28 TRBD1 CASSFGTGRGTEAFF TGTGCCAGCAGTTTCGGGACAGGGAGGGGCACTGAAGCTTTCTTT
TRBJ2-3 NA TRBV19 NA CASREGPSSTDTQYF TGTGCCAGTAGGGAGGGACCTTCCTCGACGGATACGCAGTATTTT
TRBJ2-7 NA TRBV7-6 TRBD2 CASSLDGRAGRSYEQYF TGTGCCAGCAGCTTAGACGGTCGAGCGGGGCGATCCTACGAGCAGTACTTC
TRBJ2-7 NA TRBV6-5 TRBD2 CASSLAGGPSYEQYF TGTGCCAGCAGTTTAGCGGGAGGCCCCTCCTACGAGCAGTACTTC
TRBJ2-1 NA TRBV6-5 TRBD2 CASGPSGRTYNEQFF TGTGCCAGCGGACCAAGCGGGAGAACCTACAATGAGCAGTTCTTC
TRBJ1-2 NA TRBV28 TRBD1 CASSLVDRGRDYGYTF TGTGCCAGCAGTCTAGTCGACAGGGGGCGGGACTATGGCTACACCTTC
TRBJ2-2 NA TRBV11-2 TRBD2 CASSFSGRSHTGELFF TGTGCCAGCAGCTTTAGCGGGAGGTCCCACACCGGGGAGCTGTTTTTT
TRBJ2-3 once TRBV4-1 NA CASSQEEEGVGVTTDTQYF TGCGCCAGCAGCCAAGAGGAAGAGGGGGTCGGGGTAACCACAGATACGCAGTATTTT
TRBJ2-3 NA TRBV4-2 TRBD2 CASSQGREGQTDTQYF TGTGCCAGCAGCCAAGGTCGGGAGGGCCAAACAGATACGCAGTATTTT
TRBJ1-1 NA TRBV6-6 TRBD1 CASRPGQVSTEAFF TGTGCCAGCAGACCGGGACAGGTGTCTACTGAAGCTTTCTTT
TRBJ2-6 once TRBV5-1 NA CASSLGGSSGANVLTF TGCGCCAGCAGCTTGGGTGGCTCCTCTGGGGCCAACGTCCTGACTTTC
TRBJ2-5 NA TRBV18 NA CASSPLYRDQETQYF TGTGCCAGCTCACCACTCTACAGGGACCAAGAGACCCAGTACTTC
TRBJ1-5 NA TRBV2 NA CASSPEVNQPQHF TGTGCCAGCAGCCCAGAGGTGAATCAGCCCCAGCATTTT
TRBJ2-1 NA TRBV9 NA CASSVVWAGLHEQFF TGTGCCAGCAGCGTGGTATGGGCTGGATTGCATGAGCAGTTCTTC
TRBJ1-5 NA TRBV7-2 TRBD1 CASSQDRGNQPQHF TGTGCCAGCAGCCAGGACAGGGGCAATCAGCCCCAGCATTTT
TRBJ2-1 NA TRBV5-1 NA CASSLAASSYNEQFF TGCGCCAGCAGCTTAGCGGCAAGCTCCTACAATGAGCAGTTCTTC
TRBJ1-2 NA TRBV28 TRBD1 CASSLVDRAEGYTF TGTGCCAGCAGTTTAGTCGACAGGGCGGAAGGTTACACCTTC
TRBJ1-1 NA TRBV13 NA CASSLGQGVNAFF TGTGCCAGCAGCTTGGGACAAGGGGTGAATGCTTTCTTT
TRBJ2-5 NA TRBV19 NA CASSPGLPRGGETQYF TGTGCCAGTAGCCCGGGACTGCCTCGCGGAGGAGAGACCCAGTACTTC
TRBJ2-1 NA TRBV18 TRBD1 CASSPNPGGHNEQFF TGTGCCAGCTCACCAAATCCAGGGGGTCATAATGAGCAGTTCTTC
TRBJ1-5 NA TRBV29-1 NA CSVAYRDSNQPQHF TGCAGCGTTGCATACAGGGATAGCAATCAGCCCCAGCATTTT
TRBJ2-7 NA TRBV5-8 TRBD2 CASSFRLAGGPSYEQYF TGTGCCAGCAGCTTTAGACTAGCGGGAGGGCCTTCCTACGAGCAGTACTTC
TRBJ2-1 NA TRBV15 TRBD2 CATSRDPLTSGRFKDEQFF TGTGCCACCAGCAGAGACCCTCTGACTAGCGGGAGGTTCAAAGATGAGCAGTTCTTC
TRBJ2-7 NA TRBV28 NA CASTQVGEVEQYF TGTGCCAGCACCCAGGTAGGGGAAGTCGAGCAGTACTTC
TRBJ2-7 NA TRBV30 TRBD2 CAWSNGGGREQYF TGTGCCTGGAGTAACGGGGGGGGGCGGGAGCAGTACTTC